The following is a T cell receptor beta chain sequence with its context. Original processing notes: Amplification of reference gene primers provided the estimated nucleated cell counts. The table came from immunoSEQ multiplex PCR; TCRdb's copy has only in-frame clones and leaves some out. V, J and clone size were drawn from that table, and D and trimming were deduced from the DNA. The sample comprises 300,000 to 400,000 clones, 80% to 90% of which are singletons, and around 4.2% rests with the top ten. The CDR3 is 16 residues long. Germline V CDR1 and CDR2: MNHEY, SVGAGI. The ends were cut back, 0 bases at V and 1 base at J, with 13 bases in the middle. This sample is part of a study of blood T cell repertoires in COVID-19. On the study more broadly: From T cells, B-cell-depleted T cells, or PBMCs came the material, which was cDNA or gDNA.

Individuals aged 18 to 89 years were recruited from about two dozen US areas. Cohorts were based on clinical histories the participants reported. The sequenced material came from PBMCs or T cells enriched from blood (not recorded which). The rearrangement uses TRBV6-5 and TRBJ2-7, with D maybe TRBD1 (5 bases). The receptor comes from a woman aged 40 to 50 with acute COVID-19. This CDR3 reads CASSYSGVDRSYEQYF. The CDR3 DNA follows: TGTGCCAGCAGTTACTCTGGGGTCGACAGATCCTACGAGCAGTACTTC.